These T cell receptor beta chains were read from a single sample in a study of T-cell memory formation after mild COVID-19. TCRdb processed the 5' RACE reads anew with MiXCR; each CDR3 protein has one entry. The sample consists of around 370,000 distinct CDR3 sequences, approximately 21% of them appearing once. Sample: PBMCs or a T cell subset sorted from them (not recorded which). All receptors derive from an adult woman who had mild COVID-19 (a few samples of this study predate the infection). Cell type and time point are not known. CDR3s include the opening cysteine and the closing phenylalanine or tryptophan. D genes are given only for firm matches. A clone size is listed for some rows: how often the clone was seen (once, few, many), or a class if it is expanded.

j_gene | d_gene | abundance | v_gene | CDR3nt | CDR3aa
TRBJ2-5 | NA | few | TRBV29-1 | TGCAGCGTTGACAGGGGCCAAGAGACCCAGTACTTC | CSVDRGQETQYF
TRBJ2-2 | NA | many | TRBV5-5 | TGTGCCAGCAGCTTGGGACAGGTGACGGCCGGGGAGCTGTTTTTT | CASSLGQVTAGELFF
TRBJ2-7 | TRBD1 | NA | TRBV25-1 | TGTGCCAGCCGGACAGGGGGTTTCTACGAGCAGTACTTC | CASRTGGFYEQYF
TRBJ1-2 | TRBD1 | NA | TRBV20-1 | TGCAGTGCTAGAGAACGGGACAGGGGTCACGGCTACACCTTC | CSARERDRGHGYTF
TRBJ1-2 | NA | NA | TRBV10-3 | TGTGCCATCAGTGTTGGGGGTGGAGGGTCGAACTATGGCTACACCTTC | CAISVGGGGSNYGYTF
TRBJ2-5 | NA | few | TRBV11-1 | TGTGCCAGCAGCTTATCTGGTCCTCAAGAGACCCAGTACTTC | CASSLSGPQETQYF
TRBJ2-1 | TRBD2 | few | TRBV20-1 | TGCAGTGCTCCCCCGGGACTAGCGGGACCGGAGCAGTTCTTC | CSAPPGLAGPEQFF
TRBJ2-1 | TRBD2 | few | TRBV9 | TGTGCCAGCAGCGTGACTAGCGGCGTATACAATGAGCAGTTCTTC | CASSVTSGVYNEQFF
TRBJ2-2 | NA | few | TRBV9 | TGTGCCAGCAGCGTACGGGTCGCAGGCACCGGGGAGCTGTTTTTT | CASSVRVAGTGELFF
TRBJ2-3 | TRBD2 | NA | TRBV7-3 | TGTGCCAGCAGCTTAACTGGGCTAGCGGGGGGGCATTCCGATACGCAGTATTTT | CASSLTGLAGGHSDTQYF
TRBJ2-3 | TRBD2 | few | TRBV20-1 | TGCAGTGCTACGGGACTAGCGGGGGGGCGCACAGATACGCAGTATTTT | CSATGLAGGRTDTQYF
TRBJ1-2 | NA | few | TRBV29-1 | TGCAGCGTTGAACAGGAGCTAGCTAACTATGGCTACACCTTC | CSVEQELANYGYTF
TRBJ2-5 | NA | few | TRBV4-1 | TGCGCCAGCAGCCTCCGATCCGGAGGAGGGGAGACCCAGTACTTC | CASSLRSGGGETQYF
TRBJ2-7 | NA | few | TRBV5-5 | TGTGCCAGCAGCTTGGCCTTGGGGAGCTCCTACGAGCAGTACTTC | CASSLALGSSYEQYF
TRBJ2-7 | TRBD2 | NA | TRBV7-2 | TGTGCCAGCAGCTTAAGGCTAGCGGTCTACGAGCAGTACTTC | CASSLRLAVYEQYF
TRBJ2-1 | NA | NA | TRBV15 | TGTGCCACCAGCCCGAGGGGCCGGGACGAGCAGTTCTTC | CATSPRGRDEQFF
TRBJ2-3 | NA | NA | TRBV9 | TGTGCCAGCAGCGTAAGGGGACTTAACGCAGATACGCAGTATTTT | CASSVRGLNADTQYF
TRBJ2-5 | NA | NA | TRBV20-1 | TGCAGTGCTGGACATGGGAGGGAGACCCAGTACTTC | CSAGHGRETQYF
TRBJ1-2 | NA | NA | TRBV25-1 | TGTGCCAGCAGTGAGGCCGGAGCTAACTATGGCTACACCTTC | CASSEAGANYGYTF
TRBJ2-7 | TRBD2 | NA | TRBV20-1 | TGCAGTGCTAGCTGGCGGGAGCGCTACGAGCAGTACTTC | CSASWRERYEQYF
TRBJ2-1 | TRBD2 | NA | TRBV4-2 | TGTGCCAGCAGCCAAGCGGCGGGAGGGCCCTCCTACAATGAGCAGTTCTTC | CASSQAAGGPSYNEQFF
TRBJ2-1 | NA | few | TRBV4-3 | TGCGCCAGCAGCCAAGCGTACAACTTCTACAATGAGCAGTTCTTC | CASSQAYNFYNEQFF
TRBJ1-3 | NA | few | TRBV12-3/TRBV12-4 | TGTGCCAGCAGTTTTCAGGGGTGGTCTACTGGAAACACCATATATTTT | CASSFQGWSTGNTIYF
TRBJ2-7 | TRBD2 | NA | TRBV7-9 | TGTGCCAGCAGCTCAACGGGACTAGCGATCAACGAGCAGTACTTC | CASSSTGLAINEQYF
TRBJ2-7 | TRBD1 | few | TRBV7-9 | TGTGCCAGCAGCGGGGGACAGGGACCCCACGAGCAGTACTTC | CASSGGQGPHEQYF
TRBJ1-5 | TRBD1 | few | TRBV7-9 | TGTGCCAGCCACCCTGGGGACAGGGGGGATCAGCCCCAGCATTTT | CASHPGDRGDQPQHF
TRBJ2-1 | NA | NA | TRBV10-3 | TGTGCCACCGCAACTCTCCCCGGGCCCTCAGGGAATGAGCAGTTCTTC | CATATLPGPSGNEQFF
TRBJ1-1 | NA | few | TRBV6-4 | TGTGCCAGCAGTGACTTTCTGGGGTCCACTGAAGCTTTCTTT | CASSDFLGSTEAFF
TRBJ2-3 | TRBD1 | NA | TRBV5-1 | TGCGCCAGCAGCACTAGGACAGGAGATACGCAGTATTTT | CASSTRTGDTQYF
TRBJ2-1 | NA | NA | TRBV1 | NA | CTSSQEGDYCCLSYNEQFF
TRBJ2-6 | NA | few | TRBV4-3 | TGCGCCAGCAGCCAACCGGGAGCTGGGGCCAACGTCCTGACTTTC | CASSQPGAGANVLTF
TRBJ1-2 | NA | NA | TRBV18 | TGTGCCAGCTCACCCCCTCTCCAACAGGGTGGCTACACCTTC | CASSPPLQQGGYTF
TRBJ1-2 | NA | few | TRBV4-3 | TGCGCCAGCAGCCAAGAGAGGCAGGGTGACTATGGCTACACCTTC | CASSQERQGDYGYTF
TRBJ2-1 | TRBD1 | few | TRBV11-3 | TGTGCCAGCAGCACCTTCACCCCGGGACAGGGCGTAAAGCAGTTCTTC | CASSTFTPGQGVKQFF
TRBJ2-2 | NA | few | TRBV6-5 | TGTGCCAGCAGTCTACAAGCTCCGGGACACGACCTTCGGGCGGAGACCGGGGAGCTGTTTTTT | CASSLQAPGHDLRAETGELFF
TRBJ1-1 | TRBD1 | few | TRBV5-1 | TGCGCCACCCTTTACGGACAGGGGGTCTCTGAAGCTTTCTTT | CATLYGQGVSEAFF
TRBJ1-1 | NA | NA | TRBV10-3 | TGTGCCATCAGTGAGTTTATAGGGTTGAACACTGAAGCTTTCTTT | CAISEFIGLNTEAFF
TRBJ2-7 | TRBD1 | NA | TRBV3-1 | TGTGCCAGCAGCCCCGGGTTACAGGGGCCCAACGAGCAGTACTTC | CASSPGLQGPNEQYF
TRBJ1-1 | NA | NA | TRBV18 | TGTGCCAGCTCACCACAGGGGTTGACCACTGAAGCTTTCTTT | CASSPQGLTTEAFF
TRBJ2-3 | NA | few | TRBV4-3 | TGCGCCAGCAGCCAAGATTTCACAGATACGCAGTATTTT | CASSQDFTDTQYF
TRBJ1-2 | TRBD1 | NA | TRBV9 | TGTGCCAGCAGCGCGGGACAGGAGGGCTACACCTTC | CASSAGQEGYTF
TRBJ2-1 | TRBD2 | NA | TRBV24-1 | TGTGCCACCAGTGATCCCGGACTAGCGGGGGGCCGTCCGCAGTTCTTC | CATSDPGLAGGRPQFF
TRBJ1-2 | TRBD1 | few | TRBV7-8 | TGTGCCAGCAGCTTAGCCGGGACAGGGAATCGCGCTAACTATGGCTACACCTTC | CASSLAGTGNRANYGYTF
TRBJ1-2 | NA | NA | TRBV29-1 | TGCAGCGTTGAGGAGGGAGTCAGTGACTATGGCTACACCTTC | CSVEEGVSDYGYTF
TRBJ2-3 | NA | few | TRBV10-3 | TGTGCCATATGGGCAGGGCCAGCGACAGATACGCAGTATTTT | CAIWAGPATDTQYF
TRBJ1-2 | NA | few | TRBV3-1 | TGTGCCAGCAGCCAAGCTATGGGCAGGGCCTTCTATGGCTACACCTTC | CASSQAMGRAFYGYTF
TRBJ2-7 | TRBD1 | few | TRBV7-9 | TGTGCCAGCAGCACAGCGACAGGGTCCTACGAGCAGTACTTC | CASSTATGSYEQYF
TRBJ2-3 | TRBD2 | few | TRBV7-9 | TGTGCCAGCAGCTTTCCTAATGAGCTAGCGGGAGCAGATACGCAGTATTTT | CASSFPNELAGADTQYF
TRBJ2-2 | TRBD2 | NA | TRBV6-6 | TGTGCCAGCAGTTACTCGTCTAGCGGGAGTACCGGGGAGCTGTTTTTT | CASSYSSSGSTGELFF
TRBJ2-5 | TRBD2 | NA | TRBV6-2/TRBV6-3 | TGTGCCAGCAGTCCATGGGGACTAGCGGACCAAGAGACCCAGTACTTC | CASSPWGLADQETQYF
TRBJ2-5 | NA | NA | TRBV24-1 | TGTGCCACCAGTCGCAGCCGTTTGGGGACCCAGTACTTC | CATSRSRLGTQYF
TRBJ1-1 | TRBD1 | few | TRBV7-3 | TGTGCCAGCAGCCCCCGACAGGGAAGTGAAGCTTTCTTT | CASSPRQGSEAFF
TRBJ2-7 | NA | NA | TRBV4-3 | TGCGCCAGCAGCCAAGACAGGGCCACAGTCTACGAGCAGTACTTC | CASSQDRATVYEQYF
TRBJ2-1 | NA | NA | TRBV7-9 | TGTGCCACCCCACCGAAGGGAATCAATGAGCAGTTCTTC | CATPPKGINEQFF
TRBJ1-6 | NA | few | TRBV20-1 | TGCAGTGCTAGAAGGGGAGGCAATAATTCACCCCTCCACTTT | CSARRGGNNSPLHF
TRBJ1-1 | NA | few | TRBV9 | TGTGCCAGCAGCCTAACGATGGGGAACACTGAAGCTTTCTTT | CASSLTMGNTEAFF
TRBJ1-2 | NA | NA | TRBV7-9 | TGTGCCAGCAGCACAGGGAACGGCTATGGCTACACCTTC | CASSTGNGYGYTF